What follows describes a single TCR beta chain. What it binds is unknown. This record comes from a study of cytomegalovirus exposure and HLA in healthy donors. V shed 7 bases and J shed 7 bases, with 20 bases lying between them. The CDR3 has 15 amino acids. Germline V gene sequence: CDR1 MDHEN, CDR2 SYDVKM. The PCR employed 60 Vbeta primers together with 13 Jbeta primers. Profiling relied on immunoSEQ multiplex PCR, and the TCRdb table lists in-frame clones only, not all of them. The sample lists under 200,000 clones, roughly 79% occurring once. Broader study findings: Available immune exposure information covered CMV serostatus only. Three chains linked to CMV were shown in vitro to be specific for CMV antigens. Altogether, some 160 TCR beta chains were recorded as cytomegalovirus-associated. It was assumed in the presence/absence analyses that sequencing depth was roughly uniform across donors.

The TCR originated in a woman in her fifties or sixties in good health and CMV-seronegative. The chain employs TRBV28 and TRBJ1-3; D is undetermined. The material sequenced was PBMCs. This chain's CDR3 is CASTKFGVQDNTIYF. The CDR3 DNA follows: TGTGCCAGCACCAAGTTCGGGGTTCAAGACAACACCATATATTTT.